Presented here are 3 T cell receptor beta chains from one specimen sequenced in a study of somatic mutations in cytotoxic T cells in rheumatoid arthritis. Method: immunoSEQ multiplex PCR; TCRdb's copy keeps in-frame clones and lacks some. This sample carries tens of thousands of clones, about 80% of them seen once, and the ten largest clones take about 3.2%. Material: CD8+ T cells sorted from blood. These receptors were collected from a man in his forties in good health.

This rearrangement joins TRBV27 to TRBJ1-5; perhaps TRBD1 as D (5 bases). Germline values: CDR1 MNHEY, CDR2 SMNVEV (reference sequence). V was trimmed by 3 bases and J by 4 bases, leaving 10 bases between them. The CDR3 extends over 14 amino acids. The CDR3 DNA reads TGTGCCAGCAGTTTCCAGGGCCTTAATCAGCCCCAGCATTTT. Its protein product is CASSFQGLNQPQHF.

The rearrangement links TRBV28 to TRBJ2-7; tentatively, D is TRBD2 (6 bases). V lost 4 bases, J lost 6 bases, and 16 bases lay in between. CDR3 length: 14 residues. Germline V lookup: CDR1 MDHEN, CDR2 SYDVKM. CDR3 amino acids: CASSSGEVGGEQYF. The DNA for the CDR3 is TGTGCCAGCAGTTCCGGTGAGGTGGGAGGCGAGCAGTACTTC.

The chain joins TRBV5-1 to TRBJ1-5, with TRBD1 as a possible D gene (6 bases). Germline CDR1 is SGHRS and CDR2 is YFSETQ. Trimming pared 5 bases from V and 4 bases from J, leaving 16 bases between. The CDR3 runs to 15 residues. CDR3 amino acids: CASSFTDSLNQPQHF. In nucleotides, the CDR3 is TGCGCCAGCAGTTTCACGGACAGCCTAAATCAGCCCCAGCATTTT. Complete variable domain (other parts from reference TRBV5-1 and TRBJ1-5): KAGVTQTPRYLIKTRGQQVTLSCSPISGHRSVSWYQQTPGQGLQFLFEYFSETQRNKGNFPGRFSGRQFSNSRSEMNVSTLELGDSALYLCASSFTDSLNQPQHFGDGTRLSIL.